This record covers a single T cell receptor (beta chain). The CDR3 consists of 13 residues. The V end lost 6 bases, the J end lost 7 bases, and 12 bases lay between the germline ends. From germline, CDR1 is KGHDR and CDR2 SFDVKD. This sample is part of a study of control samples from healthy donors and cancer patients. Sequenced by immunoSEQ multiplex PCR; TCRdb stores in-frame clones only, minus some. Of approximately 150,000 clones in the sample, roughly 94% were seen once. The V and J genes are TRBV24-1 and TRBJ2-1; tentative D call: TRBD1 (6 bases). The receptor was derived from a man aged 40-55 years in good health. Sequenced input: blood. CDR3: CATSSIGGNEQFF. In nucleotides, the CDR3 is TGTGCCACCAGTTCAATAGGGGGTAATGAGCAGTTCTTC.